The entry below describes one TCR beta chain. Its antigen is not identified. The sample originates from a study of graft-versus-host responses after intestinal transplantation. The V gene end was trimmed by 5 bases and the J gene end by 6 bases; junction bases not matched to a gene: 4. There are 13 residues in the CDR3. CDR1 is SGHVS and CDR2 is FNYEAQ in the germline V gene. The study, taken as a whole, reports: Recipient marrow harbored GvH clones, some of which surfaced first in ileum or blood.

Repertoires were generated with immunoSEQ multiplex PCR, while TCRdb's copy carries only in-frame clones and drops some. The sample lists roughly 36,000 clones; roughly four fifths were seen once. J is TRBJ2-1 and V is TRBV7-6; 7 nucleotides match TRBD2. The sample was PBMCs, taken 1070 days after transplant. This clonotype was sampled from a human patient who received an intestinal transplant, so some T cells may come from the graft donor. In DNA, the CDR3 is TGTGCCAGCAGCACAACTAGCGTCAATGAGCAGTTCTTC. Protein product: CASSTTSVNEQFF.